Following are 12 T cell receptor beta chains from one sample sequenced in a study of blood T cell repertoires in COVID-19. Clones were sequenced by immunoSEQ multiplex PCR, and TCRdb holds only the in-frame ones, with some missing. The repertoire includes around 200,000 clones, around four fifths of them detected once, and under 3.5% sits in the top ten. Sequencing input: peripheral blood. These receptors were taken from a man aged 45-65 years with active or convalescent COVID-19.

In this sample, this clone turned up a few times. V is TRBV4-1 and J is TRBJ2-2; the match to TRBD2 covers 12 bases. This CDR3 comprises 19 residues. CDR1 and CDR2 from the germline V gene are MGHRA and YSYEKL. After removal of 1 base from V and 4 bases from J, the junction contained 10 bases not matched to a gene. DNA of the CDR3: TGCGCCAGCAGCCAAGCTGGACTAGCGGGGCTACAGCGCACCGGGGAGCTGTTTTTT. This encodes CASSQAGLAGLQRTGELFF.

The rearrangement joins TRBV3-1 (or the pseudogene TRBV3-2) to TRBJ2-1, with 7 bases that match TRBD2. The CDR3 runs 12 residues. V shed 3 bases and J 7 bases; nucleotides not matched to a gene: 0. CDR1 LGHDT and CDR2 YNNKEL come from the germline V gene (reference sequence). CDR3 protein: CASSQGGNEQFF. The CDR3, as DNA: TGTGCCAGCAGCCAGGGGGGGAATGAGCAGTTCTTC.

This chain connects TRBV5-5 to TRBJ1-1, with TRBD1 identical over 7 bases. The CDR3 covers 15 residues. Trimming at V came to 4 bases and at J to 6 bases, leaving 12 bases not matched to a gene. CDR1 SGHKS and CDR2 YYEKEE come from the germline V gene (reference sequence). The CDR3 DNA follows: TGTGCCAGCAGCCCGACCTTGACAGGGATGGCTGAAGCTTTCTTT. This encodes CASSPTLTGMAEAFF.

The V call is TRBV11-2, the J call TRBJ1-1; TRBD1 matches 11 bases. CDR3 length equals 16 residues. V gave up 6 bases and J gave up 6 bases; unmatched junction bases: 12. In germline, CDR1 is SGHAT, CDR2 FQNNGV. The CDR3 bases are TGTGCCAGCAGTCAACGGCGGGACAGGGGGTTCGCTGAAGCTTTCTTT. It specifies CASSQRRDRGFAEAFF.

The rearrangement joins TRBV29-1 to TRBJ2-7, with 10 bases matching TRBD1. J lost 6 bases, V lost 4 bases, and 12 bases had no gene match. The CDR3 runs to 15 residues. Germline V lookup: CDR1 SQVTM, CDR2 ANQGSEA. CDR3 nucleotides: TGCAGCGTTGGGGACCCGGGACAGGGGTATTCCGAGCAGTACTTC. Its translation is CSVGDPGQGYSEQYF.

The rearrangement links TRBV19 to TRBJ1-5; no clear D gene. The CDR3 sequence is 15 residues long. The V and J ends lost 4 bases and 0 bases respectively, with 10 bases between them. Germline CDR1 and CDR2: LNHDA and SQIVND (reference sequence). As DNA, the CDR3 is TGTGCCAGTAGTACCCTCCAGTATAGCAATCAGCCCCAGCATTTT. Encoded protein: CASSTLQYSNQPQHF.

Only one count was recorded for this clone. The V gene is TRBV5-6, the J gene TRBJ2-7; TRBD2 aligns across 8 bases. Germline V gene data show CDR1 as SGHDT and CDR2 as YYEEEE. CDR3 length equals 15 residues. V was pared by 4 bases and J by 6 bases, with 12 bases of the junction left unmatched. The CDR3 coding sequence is TGTGCCAGCAGCCCCGGACTAGCTTTATCCCTCGAGCAGTACTTC. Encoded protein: CASSPGLALSLEQYF.

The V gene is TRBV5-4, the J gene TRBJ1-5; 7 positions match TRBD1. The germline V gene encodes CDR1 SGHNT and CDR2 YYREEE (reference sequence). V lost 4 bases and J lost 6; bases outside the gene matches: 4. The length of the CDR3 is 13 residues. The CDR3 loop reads CASSPDRVQPQHF. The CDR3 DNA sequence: TGTGCCAGCAGCCCAGACAGGGTTCAGCCCCAGCATTTT.

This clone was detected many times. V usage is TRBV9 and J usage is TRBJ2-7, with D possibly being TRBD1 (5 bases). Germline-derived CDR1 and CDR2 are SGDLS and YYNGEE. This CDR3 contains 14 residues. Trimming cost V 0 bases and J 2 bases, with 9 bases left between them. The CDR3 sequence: CASSVGGQPYEQYF. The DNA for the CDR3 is TGTGCCAGCAGCGTAGGCGGACAACCCTACGAGCAGTACTTC. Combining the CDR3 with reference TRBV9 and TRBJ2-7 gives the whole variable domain DSGVTQTPKHLITATGQRVTLRCSPRSGDLSVYWYQQSLDQGLQFLIQYYNGEERAKGNILERFSAQQFPDLHSELNLSSLELGDSALYFCASSVGGQPYEQYFGPGTRLTVT.

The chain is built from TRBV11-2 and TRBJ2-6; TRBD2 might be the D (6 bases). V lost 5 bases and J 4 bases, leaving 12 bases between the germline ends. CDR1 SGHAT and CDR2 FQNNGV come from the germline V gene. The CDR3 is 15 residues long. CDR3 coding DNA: TGTGCCAGCAGCCGCGCGGGGTCCGGGGCCAACGTCCTGACTTTC. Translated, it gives CASSRAGSGANVLTF.

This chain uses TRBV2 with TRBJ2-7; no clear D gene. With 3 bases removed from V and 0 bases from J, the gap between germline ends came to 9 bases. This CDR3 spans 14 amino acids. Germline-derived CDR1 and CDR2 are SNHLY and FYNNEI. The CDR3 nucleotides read TGTGCCAGCAGTGAGGCTGAAAGCTCCTACGAGCAGTACTTC. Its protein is CASSEAESSYEQYF.

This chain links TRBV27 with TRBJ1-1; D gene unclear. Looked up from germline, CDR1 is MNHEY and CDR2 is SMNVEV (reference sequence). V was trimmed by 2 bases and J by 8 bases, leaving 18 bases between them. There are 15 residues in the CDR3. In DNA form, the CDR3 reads TGTGCCAGCAGTTTAGGAGCACAAGGTTATGGAGAAGCTTTCTTT. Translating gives CASSLGAQGYGEAFF.